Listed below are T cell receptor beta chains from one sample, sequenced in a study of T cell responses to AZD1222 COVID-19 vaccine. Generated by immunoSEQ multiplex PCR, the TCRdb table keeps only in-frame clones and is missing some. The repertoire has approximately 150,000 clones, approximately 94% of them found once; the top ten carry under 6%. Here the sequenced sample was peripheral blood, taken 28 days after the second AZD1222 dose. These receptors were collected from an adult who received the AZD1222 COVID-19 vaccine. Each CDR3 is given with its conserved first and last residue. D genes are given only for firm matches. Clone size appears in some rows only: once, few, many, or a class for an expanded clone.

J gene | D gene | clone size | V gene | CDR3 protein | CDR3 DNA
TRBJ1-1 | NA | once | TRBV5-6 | CASSLGGGPRNTEAFF | TGTGCCAGCAGCTTGGGCGGGGGCCCGCGGAACACTGAAGCTTTCTTT
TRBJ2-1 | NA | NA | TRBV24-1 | CATSDGWTRGNEQFF | TGTGCCACCAGTGATGGCTGGACTAGGGGGAATGAGCAGTTCTTC
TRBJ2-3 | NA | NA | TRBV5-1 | CASRPSTVITDTQYF | TGCGCCAGCAGACCCTCCACGGTAATCACAGATACGCAGTATTTT
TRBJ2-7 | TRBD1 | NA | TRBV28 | CATKGGRTGVYEQYF | TGTGCCACCAAAGGGGGCAGGACAGGGGTCTACGAGCAGTACTTC
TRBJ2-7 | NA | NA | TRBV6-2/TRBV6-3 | CASSRTAPGEQYF | TGTGCCAGCAGCCGGACCGCCCCGGGCGAGCAGTACTTC
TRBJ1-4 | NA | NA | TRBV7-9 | CASSPGEKLFF | TGTGCCAGCAGCCCGGGAGAAAAACTGTTTTTT
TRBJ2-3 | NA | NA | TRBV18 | CASSPPLLTDTQYF | TGTGCCAGCTCACCACCCCTCCTCACAGATACGCAGTATTTT
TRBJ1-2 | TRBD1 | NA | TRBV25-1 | CATKPGQEAGGYTF | TGTGCGACCAAACCGGGACAGGAGGCGGGAGGCTACACCTTC
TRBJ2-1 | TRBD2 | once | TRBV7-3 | CASSRLAGSSYNEQFF | TGTGCCAGCAGCAGACTAGCGGGGAGCTCCTACAATGAGCAGTTCTTC
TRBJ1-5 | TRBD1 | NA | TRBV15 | CATTGGSNQPQHF | TGTGCCACCACAGGGGGGAGCAATCAGCCCCAGCATTTT
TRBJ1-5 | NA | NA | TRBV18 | CASSPQGSGVSNQPQHF | TGTGCCAGCTCACCACAGGGGAGCGGGGTAAGCAATCAGCCCCAGCATTTT
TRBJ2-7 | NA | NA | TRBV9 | CASSVGSSEQYF | TGTGCCAGCAGCGTGGGCAGTTCCGAGCAGTACTTC
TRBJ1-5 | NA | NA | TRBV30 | CAWTGGKNQPQHF | TGTGCCTGGACGGGGGGGAAGAATCAGCCCCAGCATTTT
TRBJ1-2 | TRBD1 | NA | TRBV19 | CASSIVTYGTELYGYTF | TGTGCCAGTAGTATAGTTACCTATGGGACAGAGCTATATGGCTACACCTTC
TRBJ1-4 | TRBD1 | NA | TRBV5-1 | CASSGTANEKLFF | TGCGCCAGCTCCGGGACAGCGAATGAAAAACTGTTTTTT
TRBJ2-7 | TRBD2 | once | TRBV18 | CASSLMRLAGGHEQYF | TGTGCCAGCTCACTAATGAGACTAGCGGGAGGACACGAGCAGTACTTC
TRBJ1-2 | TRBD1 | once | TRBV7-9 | CASSLLGQIYGYTF | TGTGCCAGCAGCTTATTGGGACAGATTTATGGCTACACCTTC
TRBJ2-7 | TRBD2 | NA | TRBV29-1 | CSVIPGGSSEQYF | TGCAGCGTGATCCCCGGGGGGTCTAGTGAGCAGTACTTC
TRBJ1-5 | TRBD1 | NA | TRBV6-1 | CASSELTGAQQPQHF | TGTGCCAGCAGTGAGCTTACAGGGGCCCAGCAGCCCCAGCATTTT